Listed below are T cell receptor beta chains from one sample, sequenced in a study of T cell repertoires in cytomegalovirus infection. TCRdb processed the reads anew with MiXCR; each CDR3 protein has one entry. The sample lists about a million distinct CDR3 sequences; roughly 30% were seen once. These receptors have no identified antigens. This specimen consisted of cultured CD8+ T cells from PBMCs, obtained from culture after CMV antigen stimulation. The receptors here all came from a human donor in good health (CMV status not recorded). Some clones in this sample may be carry-over from other donors' samples. Both conserved end residues are part of each CDR3. A D gene is named only where the DNA matches it firmly. Part of the rows lack a size; the others show once, few, many or a class for expanded clones.

>-|TRBJ2-4|-|TRBV5-5
CASGHPRGSAKNIQYF
TGTGCCAGCGGACATCCGCGGGGCTCAGCCAAAAACATTCAGTACTTC
>TRBD2|TRBJ2-2|-|TRBV20-1
CSARDWRLAGESPTGELFF
TGCAGTGCTAGAGATTGGAGACTAGCGGGGGAGTCTCCCACCGGGGAGCTGTTTTTT
>-|TRBJ2-7|-|TRBV5-5
CASTWWSGVSYEQYF
TGTGCCAGCACTTGGTGGTCGGGAGTTTCCTACGAGCAGTACTTC
>TRBD1|TRBJ2-3|many|TRBV7-9
CATAGTGTESPTDTQYF
TGTGCCACCGCTGGGACAGGGACTGAATCCCCAACAGATACGCAGTATTTT
>TRBD1|TRBJ2-7|-|TRBV7-9
CASSSRGPQGADEQYF
TGTGCCAGCAGCTCGCGGGGTCCACAGGGGGCAGACGAGCAGTACTTC
>-|TRBJ1-4|-|TRBV7-1
CASSHLTGTGDEKLFF
TGTGCCAGCAGCCACCTCACGGGCACCGGAGATGAAAAACTGTTTTTT
>TRBD1|TRBJ2-1|-|TRBV19
CATLTGNLNEQFF
TGTGCCACCCTGACAGGGAATTTGAATGAGCAGTTCTTC
>-|TRBJ2-7|-|TRBV4-1
CASSARDGESYEQYF
TGCGCCAGCAGTGCCCGGGACGGTGAGTCGTACGAGCAGTACTTC
>TRBD2|TRBJ2-2|-|TRBV12-3/TRBV12-4
CASSPSGTRTGGRTGELFF
TGTGCCAGCAGTCCTAGCGGGACCCGTACGGGGGGGCGCACCGGGGAGCTGTTTTTT
>-|TRBJ2-3|few|TRBV6-1
CASKGTPSLDTQYF
TGTGCCAGCAAGGGGACACCGAGTTTGGATACGCAGTATTTT
>TRBD1|TRBJ2-5|-|TRBV5-5
CASSLGQGGTQYF
TGTGCCAGCAGCTTGGGACAGGGGGGGACCCAGTACTTC
>-|TRBJ1-4|few|TRBV23-1
CASSPRRPNEKLFF
TGCGCCAGCAGTCCCCGGCGCCCGAATGAAAAACTGTTTTTT
>TRBD1|TRBJ2-7|-|TRBV29-1
CSVAGTENTYEQYF
TGCAGCGTTGCCGGGACAGAGAACACCTACGAGCAGTACTTC
>-|TRBJ2-1|-|TRBV6-2/TRBV6-3
CASSYIGGGLEQFF
TGTGCCAGCAGTTACATAGGGGGAGGCCTTGAGCAGTTCTTC
>-|TRBJ2-3|few|TRBV14
CASSQYRTDTQYF
TGTGCCAGCAGCCAATACCGCACAGATACGCAGTATTTT
>-|TRBJ1-4|few|TRBV4-3
CASSQEWANEKLFF
TGCGCCAGCAGCCAAGAGTGGGCTAATGAAAAACTGTTTTTT
>-|TRBJ1-4|-|TRBV10-3
CAISESTDATNEKLFF
TGTGCCATCAGTGAGTCCACAGACGCAACTAATGAAAAACTGTTTTTT
>TRBD1|TRBJ2-5|-|TRBV19
CASSPTRWQGEETQYF
TGTGCCAGCAGCCCAACCAGGTGGCAGGGGGAAGAGACCCAGTACTTC
>TRBD1|TRBJ1-2|-|TRBV6-4
CASSDTGQGLHGYTF
TGTGCCAGCAGTGACACGGGACAGGGGCTCCATGGCTACACCTTC
>TRBD1|TRBJ1-2|-|TRBV3-1
CASSQEGSGGNGYTF
TGTGCCAGCAGCCAAGAGGGGTCAGGGGGGAATGGCTACACCTTC
>-|TRBJ2-7|-|TRBV12-5
CASAPLPGEQYF
TGTGCTAGTGCCCCACTCCCAGGCGAGCAGTACTTC
>TRBD2|TRBJ2-5|few|TRBV12-3/TRBV12-4
CASSPAGGETQYF
TGTGCCAGCAGTCCCGCGGGGGGGGAGACCCAGTACTTC
>-|TRBJ2-5|few|TRBV11-2
CASSLIPRPQETQYF
TGTGCCAGCAGCTTAATTCCGCGCCCCCAAGAGACCCAGTACTTC
>-|TRBJ2-3|-|TRBV3-1
CASSQDYGGPAGDTQYF
TGTGCCAGCAGCCAAGATTACGGGGGGCCTGCTGGAGATACGCAGTATTTT
>-|TRBJ1-4|few|TRBV4-1
CASSQNRALANEKLFF
TGCGCCAGCAGCCAGAACAGGGCTCTGGCTAATGAAAAACTGTTTTTT
>-|TRBJ2-1|-|TRBV4-1
CASSPTPYNEQFF
TGCGCCAGCAGCCCAACCCCCTACAATGAGCAGTTCTTC
>-|TRBJ1-1|many|TRBV7-3
CASSLVGGELNTEAFF
TGTGCCAGCAGCTTAGTAGGGGGGGAACTGAACACTGAAGCTTTCTTT
>-|TRBJ2-1|-|TRBV27
CASSLIFPADRSYNEQFF
TGTGCCAGCAGTTTAATCTTCCCCGCGGACCGCTCCTACAATGAGCAGTTCTTC
>TRBD2|TRBJ2-1|-|TRBV6-2/TRBV6-3
CASSEWAGENEQFF
TGTGCCAGCAGCGAGTGGGCGGGGGAGAATGAGCAGTTCTTC
>-|TRBJ2-2|few|TRBV7-6
CASSLEAATGELFF
TGTGCCAGCAGCTTAGAGGCAGCCACCGGGGAGCTGTTTTTT
>-|TRBJ1-2|few|TRBV12-3/TRBV12-4
CASTSGLHGYTF
TGTGCCAGCACCAGCGGGCTCCATGGCTACACCTTC
>-|TRBJ2-3|few|TRBV7-8
CASSLVRGGSTDTQYF
TGTGCCAGCAGCTTAGTCCGAGGGGGGAGCACAGATACGCAGTATTTT
>TRBD1|TRBJ1-2|-|TRBV29-1
CSVEEDGQGANGYTF
TGCAGCGTTGAAGAAGACGGACAGGGGGCTAATGGCTACACCTTC
>TRBD1|TRBJ1-1|-|TRBV27
CASSLQGLGGTNTEAFF
TGTGCCAGCAGTCTACAGGGGTTAGGGGGAACGAACACTGAAGCTTTCTTT
>TRBD1|TRBJ1-5|few|TRBV19
CASSVGTGTNQPQHF
TGTGCCAGTAGTGTCGGGACAGGGACAAATCAGCCCCAGCATTTT
>-|TRBJ2-1|-|TRBV28
CASKTGLRSYNEQFF
TGTGCCAGCAAAACAGGTCTCCGGTCCTACAATGAGCAGTTCTTC
>-|TRBJ1-2|-|TRBV5-5
CASTLDRRGYTF
TGTGCCAGCACCCTAGACCGGAGGGGCTACACCTTC
>TRBD1|TRBJ2-5|-|TRBV4-1
CASSRTGGGGETQYF
TGCGCCAGCAGCCGGACAGGGGGTGGAGGAGAGACCCAGTACTTC
>-|TRBJ1-4|-|TRBV15
CATSPGGGGTNEKLFF
TGTGCCACCAGCCCCGGAGGGGGAGGGACTAATGAAAAACTGTTTTTT
>TRBD1|TRBJ2-2|-|TRBV29-1
CSVGGQGIGELFF
TGCAGCGTTGGGGGACAGGGGATCGGGGAGCTGTTTTTT
>-|TRBJ1-6|few|TRBV15
CATSRDQGSYNSPLHF
TGTGCCACCAGCAGAGATCAGGGGTCCTATAATTCACCCCTCCACTTT
>TRBD1|TRBJ2-2|many|TRBV7-6
CASRDSNTGELFF
TGTGCCAGCCGGGACAGTAACACCGGGGAGCTGTTTTTT
>TRBD1|TRBJ1-6|few|TRBV6-2/TRBV6-3
CASSYDRARGSPLHF
TGTGCCAGCAGTTACGACAGGGCCAGGGGTTCACCCCTCCACTTT
>-|TRBJ1-4|-|TRBV2
CASSEATRGEKLFF
TGTGCCAGCAGTGAAGCAACACGCGGAGAAAAACTGTTTTTT
>TRBD1|TRBJ2-1|-|TRBV6-1
CASSELTGGNEQFF
TGTGCCAGCAGTGAATTGACAGGGGGCAATGAGCAGTTCTTC
>-|TRBJ2-2|-|TRBV29-1
CSVEGAAGELFF
TGCAGCGTTGAGGGGGCGGCAGGGGAGCTGTTTTTT
>-|TRBJ2-3|-|TRBV7-2
CASSFPGMMTDTQYF
TGTGCCAGCAGCTTTCCAGGGATGATGACAGATACGCAGTATTTT
>-|TRBJ1-5|few|TRBV11-2
CASSPQGRSNQPQHF
TGTGCCAGCAGCCCCCAGGGAAGAAGCAATCAGCCCCAGCATTTT
>TRBD1|TRBJ1-1|few|TRBV7-9
CASSPSGTVDKGAFF
TGTGCCAGCAGCCCGTCCGGGACAGTTGATAAGGGGGCTTTCTTT
>-|TRBJ2-5|many|TRBV13
CASSLKGGAGETQYF
TGTGCCAGCAGCTTGAAAGGGGGGGCAGGAGAGACCCAGTACTTC
>-|TRBJ1-2|few|TRBV7-8
CASSLTGPQGHYGYTF
TGTGCCAGCAGCCTTACTGGGCCACAGGGTCACTATGGCTACACCTTC
>TRBD2|TRBJ2-1|-|TRBV5-1
CASSWSGGPYNEQFF
TGCGCCAGCAGCTGGAGCGGGGGGCCCTACAATGAGCAGTTCTTC
>-|TRBJ1-2|-|TRBV4-1
CATYDVGVDHYGYTF
TGCGCCACATATGATGTCGGGGTCGACCACTATGGCTACACCTTC